One TCR beta chain is described in this entry. The CDR3 runs to 14 residues. Germline values: CDR1 DFQATT, CDR2 SNEGSKA (reference sequence). Using TCRalpha and TCRbeta cDNA, the researchers carried out two nested PCRs that lasted approximately 16 and 10 cycles. Following a re-call of the 5' RACE reads, TCRdb has one entry per CDR3 protein and lacks DNA. In total, the table holds about 99,000 distinct CDR3 sequences. The source of the sample is a study of monozygotic twins with inflammatory bowel disease. The sequenced sample was blood. The clonotype was recovered from a human donor with ulcerative colitis or Crohn's disease, or a healthy co-twin of an affected twin (not recorded which). The rearrangement links TRBV20-1 to TRBJ1-1; TCRdb designates TRBD1, a call that cannot be tested without DNA. CDR3 region: CSARDRTGKTEAFF.